This TCR beta chain was sequenced in a study of cytomegalovirus exposure and HLA in healthy donors. This clone was observed a single time. The PCR was carried out with 60 Vbeta primers and 13 Jbeta primers. Produced via immunoSEQ multiplex PCR; TCRdb's table is partial and in-frame only. The table shows roughly 110,000 clones, with roughly 85% occurring only once. CDR3 length: 14 amino acids. J lost 5 bases, V lost 7 bases, and 8 bases had no gene match. Germline V gene lookup returns CDR1 LNHDA and CDR2 SQIVND (reference sequence). The rearrangement links TRBV19 to TRBJ2-5; 9 bases fit TRBD1. This TCR was recovered from a man aged 30 to 39 in good health and CMV-seropositive. The sequencing sample was made of PBMCs. The CDR3 bases are TGTGCCAGTACCCCGACAGGGGGTGTCGAGACCCAGTACTTC. Its translation: CASTPTGGVETQYF.